This TCR beta chain was profiled in a study of shared clonotypes between healthy human individuals. Sequencing used immunoSEQ multiplex PCR; TCRdb keeps in-frame clones, though not all of them. The sample gives around 2,000,000 clones, about 93% of which show up once; 1.5% to 2% is in the top ten. Comment on this clone: Its antigen is undetermined. This CDR3 is also generated by other DNA sequences in the sample.

CD45RO-negative, CCR7-positively selected cells formed the naive CD8 fraction, excluding terminally differentiated effector memory CD45RA+ cells. Trimming removed 3 bases at V and 1 base at J, with 7 bases between. Germline V gene data show CDR1 as MNHEY and CDR2 as SMNVEV (reference sequence). This CDR3 contains 13 residues. Study-wide points: Among donors, the sharing of clonotypes was expected to be influenced by sequencing depth.

The sequencing sample was made of naive CD8+ T cells from PBMCs. The chain uses TRBV27 and TRBJ2-7; maybe TRBD1 (5 bases). The TCR comes from a man aged 18 to 30 in good health. Some clones in this sample may be carry-over from other donors' samples. CDR3 in amino acids: CASSLQGSYEQYF. DNA for the CDR3: TGTGCCAGCAGTTTGCAGGGTTCCTACGAGCAGTACTTC.